These 23 T cell receptor beta chains came from one sample sequenced in a study of blood T cell repertoires in COVID-19. Repertoires were generated with immunoSEQ multiplex PCR, while TCRdb's copy carries only in-frame clones and drops some. The sample holds fewer than 250,000 clones, around nine tenths seen once. Sequencing input: peripheral blood. The receptors derive from a man aged 60 to 69 with acute or convalescent COVID-19.

This clone has only a few counts. At one end the junction does not follow the germline gene, possibly because of a read error. This chain joins TRBV6-1 and TRBJ1-6; 8 nucleotides line up with TRBD1. The CDR3 length is 16 residues. Looked up from germline, CDR1 is MNHNS and CDR2 is SASEGT. CDR3 nucleotide sequence: TGTGCCAGCAGTGAAACCCCAGGGGGCTATGATTCACCCCTCCACTTT. It encodes CASSETPGGYDSPLHF.

V is TRBV4-2 and J is TRBJ1-2; a possible D gene is TRBD1 (5 bases). The CDR3 is 15 residues long. Per the germline V gene, CDR1 is LGHNA and CDR2 is YNFKEQ. V lost 0 bases to trimming and J lost 7 bases, with 15 bases between them. CDR3 in amino acids: CASSQDLGQGGGYTF. In nucleotides, the CDR3 is TGTGCCAGCAGCCAAGATTTAGGGCAGGGCGGTGGCTACACCTTC.

The J gene is TRBJ1-2, the V gene TRBV2, with a possible D match to TRBD1 (5 bases). Germline V gene data show CDR1 as SNHLY and CDR2 as FYNNEI. This CDR3 has 16 residues. The V and J ends lost 7 bases and 0 bases respectively, with 18 bases between them. For the CDR3, the DNA is TGTGCCAGCACCGGCCGGGGGAAAAGGACTAACTATGGCTACACCTTC. Translation: CASTGRGKRTNYGYTF.

The V gene is TRBV7-3, the J gene TRBJ2-5, with 12 bases that match TRBD2. CDR3 length equals 17 residues. Germline trimming cut 5 bases from V and 5 bases from J; bases unmatched to any gene: 12. Per the germline V gene, CDR1 is SGHTA and CDR2 is FQGTGA. CDR3 sequence: CASSPGLGLAGGETQYF. The CDR3 nucleotides read TGTGCCAGCAGCCCGGGACTAGGGCTAGCGGGGGGGGAGACCCAGTACTTC.

This chain connects TRBV11-3 to TRBJ2-1, with D perhaps matching TRBD1 (5 bases). V lost 4 bases and J lost 5, with 12 bases in between. The length of the CDR3 is 14 residues. CDR1 SGHNT and CDR2 YENEEA come from the germline V gene. CDR3 amino acids: CASSSRGADNEQFF. The CDR3 DNA reads as TGTGCCAGCAGCTCCCGTGGGGCGGACAATGAGCAGTTCTTC.

V gene TRBV12-3 or TRBV12-4 combines with J gene TRBJ1-4; no reliable D call. This CDR3 spans 13 amino acids. V shed 5 bases and J shed 3 bases, with 7 bases lying between them. As DNA, the CDR3 is TGTGCCAGCAGTCGGTCCGCTAATGAAAAACTGTTTTTT. Amino acids: CASSRSANEKLFF.

The rearrangement uses TRBV6-5 and TRBJ2-7; 9 nucleotides line up with TRBD2. CDR3 length: 15 amino acids. The germline CDR1 and CDR2 sequences are MNHEY and SVGAGI. V shed 5 bases, J shed 6 bases, and the junction held 11 bases outside the gene matches. For the CDR3, the DNA is TGTGCCAGCAGTACTATAGCGGGGGCCTACAGCGAGCAGTACTTC. Its protein is CASSTIAGAYSEQYF.

The rearrangement uses TRBV5-4 and TRBJ1-2, with 10 positions matching TRBD1. The length of the CDR3 is 18 residues. V lost 1 base and J lost 0; bases outside the gene matches: 9. Germline CDR1 and CDR2: SGHNT and YYREEE (reference sequence). The CDR3 nucleotides are TGTGCCAGCAGCTTGTTAATGGGACAGGGGAAAGCTAACTATGGCTACACCTTC. Translation gives CASSLLMGQGKANYGYTF. Full variable domain (remainder filled in from reference TRBV5-4 and TRBJ1-2): ETGVTQSPTHLIKTRGQQVTLRCSSQSGHNTVSWYQQALGQGPQFIFQYYREEENGRGNFPPRFSGLQFPNYSSELNVNALELDDSALYLCASSLLMGQGKANYGYTFGSGTRLTVV.

This clone was counted between two and nine times. The CDR3 DNA reads as TGTGCCAGCAGCTTAGTTCTAGATTGGACAGGGGCTTACGAGCAGTACTTC. This gives the protein CASSLVLDWTGAYEQYF. The chain recombines TRBV7-9 with TRBJ2-7; 9 nucleotides align to TRBD1. The CDR3 runs to 17 residues. The V segment lost 1 base and the J segment 4 bases; nucleotides outside the gene matches: 11. Germline lookup yields CDR1 SEHNR and CDR2 FQNEAQ (reference sequence). Looking up the rest from reference TRBV7-9 and TRBJ2-7 gives the full variable domain: DTGVSQNPRHKITKRGQNVTFRCDPISEHNRLYWYRQTLGQGPEFLTYFQNEAQLEKSRLLSDRFSAERPKGSFSTLEIQRTEQGDSAMYLCASSLVLDWTGAYEQYFGPGTRLTVT.

The V call is TRBV5-4, the J call TRBJ2-5; 11 positions agree with TRBD2. After removal of 6 bases from V and 2 bases from J, the junction contained 9 bases not matched to a gene. Looked up from germline, CDR1 is SGHNT and CDR2 is YYREEE (reference sequence). This CDR3 contains 16 residues. CDR3 amino acids: CASTLGGTSGQETQYF. CDR3 nucleotides: TGTGCCAGCACCCTAGGCGGGACTAGCGGACAAGAGACCCAGTACTTC.

The rearrangement links TRBV5-1 to TRBJ2-1; 8 positions agree with TRBD1. Germline V gives CDR1 SGHRS, CDR2 YFSETQ. V dropped 3 bases and J dropped 5; count of bases not matched to a gene: 7. This CDR3 contains 15 residues. CDR3 bases: TGCGCCAGCAGCTCGGTGGGACAGGACCACAATGAGCAGTTCTTC. It specifies CASSSVGQDHNEQFF.

The rearrangement uses TRBV6-1 and TRBJ2-2; 7 bases match TRBD1. The CDR3 spans 15 residues. Germline V CDR1 and CDR2: MNHNS, SASEGT. The J segment lost 6 bases and the V segment lost 3 bases, leaving 7 bases of the junction unmatched. The CDR3 reads CASSDRGNVAGELFF. As DNA, the CDR3 is TGTGCCAGCAGTGACAGGGGGAATGTCGCCGGGGAGCTGTTTTTT.

The chain is built from TRBV19 and TRBJ1-2, with 7 bases identical to TRBD1. Per the germline V gene, CDR1 is LNHDA and CDR2 is SQIVND (reference sequence). Trimming took 4 bases from V and 3 from J; bases not matched to a gene: 2. The CDR3 covers 13 residues. The CDR3 loop is CASSRGQYYGYTF. The CDR3 region has the DNA TGTGCCAGTAGTAGGGGACAGTACTATGGCTACACCTTC.

The CDR3 DNA is TGTGCCAGCAGCGGAGACGGGGGGAGCTCTGGAAACACCATATATTTT. Translated: CASSGDGGSSGNTIYF. The chain couples TRBV7-9 to TRBJ1-3, with D possibly being TRBD1 (5 bases). CDR3 size: 16 residues. Germline CDR1 is SEHNR and CDR2 is FQNEAQ (reference sequence). Trimming left V 5 bases short and J 0 bases short, with 14 bases between.

The CDR3 is CAWVDNLYQPQHF. Here the CDR3 DNA reads TGTGCCTGGGTCGACAACCTTTATCAGCCCCAGCATTTT. The rearrangement links TRBV30 to TRBJ1-5; D remains ambiguous. The germline V gene has CDR1 GTSNPN and CDR2 SVGIG (reference sequence). V lost 5 bases to trimming and J lost 5 bases, with 13 bases between them. The CDR3 length is 13 residues.

The rearrangement joins TRBV11-2 to TRBJ2-1; 10 bases match TRBD2. V dropped 5 bases and J dropped 7; count of bases not matched to a gene: 8. The CDR3 is made up of 15 amino acids. Germline V gives CDR1 SGHAT, CDR2 FQNNGV. The CDR3 protein is CASSTGLAALNEQFF. The CDR3 DNA follows: TGTGCCAGCAGCACAGGACTAGCGGCCTTAAATGAGCAGTTCTTC.

The chain employs TRBV14 and TRBJ1-2; perhaps TRBD1 as D (6 bases). The V gene's germline CDR1 is SGHDN and CDR2 FVKESK. Trimming took off 1 base at V and 4 bases at J, with 13 bases between the two ends. The CDR3 totals 15 residues. The CDR3 sequence is CASSQVERGGYGYTF. The CDR3 DNA reads TGTGCCAGCAGCCAAGTGGAAAGGGGGGGCTATGGCTACACCTTC.

This chain links TRBV6-1 with TRBJ2-7; D is perhaps TRBD1 (6 bases). The V gene's germline CDR1 is MNHNS and CDR2 SASEGT. The CDR3 sequence is 14 residues long. V lost 6 bases to trimming and J lost 2 bases, with 14 bases between them. The DNA for the CDR3 is TGTGCCAGCAGCCCGATGACAGGCGCCTACGAGCAGTACTTC. Its translation: CASSPMTGAYEQYF.

The genes are TRBV10-1 and TRBJ2-7, with 9 bases that match TRBD1. The germline V gene has CDR1 WNHNN and CDR2 SYGVQD (reference sequence). After removal of 8 bases from V and 10 bases from J, the junction contained 9 bases not matched to a gene. The CDR3 loop spans 12 amino acids. This chain's CDR3 is CASATGQGIQYF. The CDR3 DNA sequence: TGCGCCAGCGCCACGGGACAGGGAATACAGTACTTC.

This clone came up once. The V and J genes are TRBV7-2 and TRBJ2-7, with D tentatively TRBD1 (5 bases). Germline lookup yields CDR1 SGHTA and CDR2 FQGNSA. Trimming removed 1 base from V and 4 bases from J, with 11 bases in between. This CDR3 is built from 14 residues. DNA of the CDR3: TGTGCCAGCAGCTTAGGGGCCAGGGCGTACGAGCAGTACTTC. Amino acid sequence: CASSLGARAYEQYF. Full variable domain (remainder filled in from reference TRBV7-2 and TRBJ2-7): GAGVSQSPSNKVTEKGKDVELRCDPISGHTALYWYRQSLGQGLEFLIYFQGNSAPDKSGLPSDRFSAERTGGSVSTLTIQRTQQEDSAVYLCASSLGARAYEQYFGPGTRLTVT.

The genes are TRBV29-1 and TRBJ2-7; 10 nucleotides align to TRBD1. The junction had 14 bases not matched to a gene; V was cut back by 5 bases and J by 7 bases. CDR3 length equals 15 residues. Germline CDR1 reads SQVTM; CDR2 reads ANQGSEA. The CDR3 DNA reads as TGCAGCGTTCCCCAACCGGGGGGACAGGGGAAAGAGCAGTACTTC. Protein sequence: CSVPQPGGQGKEQYF.

The chain links TRBV3-1 (or the pseudogene TRBV3-2) to TRBJ1-1; no clear D. The length of the CDR3 is 14 residues. The V and J ends lost 1 base and 0 bases respectively, with 6 bases between them. Germline CDR1 and CDR2: LGHDT and YNNKEL (reference sequence). CDR3: CASSQAGMNTEAFF. As DNA, the CDR3 is TGTGCCAGCAGCCAAGCCGGGATGAACACTGAAGCTTTCTTT.

The chain joins TRBV18 to TRBJ2-5; D is undetermined. CDR1 is KGHSH, CDR2 LQKENI, per germline. CDR3 length: 14 amino acids. Deletions cut 0 bases from V and 5 bases from J, with 10 bases between. CDR3 sequence (DNA): TGTGCCAGCTCACCACCCCAATTGCAGGAGACCCAGTACTTC. Protein: CASSPPQLQETQYF.